This passage covers 32 T cell receptor beta chains from one sample sequenced in a study of blood T cell repertoires in COVID-19 (TCRdb year 2020). Library method: the immunoSEQ multiplex PCR assay. TCRdb took this table from immuneACCESS and kept in-frame rearrangements with V and J called. Such tables lack part of the clones; where checked against another copy, unresolved V genes explain under half of the gap, and the rest is unexplained. A total of about 40,000 clones appear in this sample, about 85% of them only once. Roughly 15% of the sample is taken by the ten largest. The specimen sequenced was peripheral blood. These receptors all come from a human donor in a cohort sampled during active COVID-19.

CDR3 protein: CASSLGLAGDTQYF. The DNA for the CDR3 is TGTGCCAGCAGCTTGGGACTAGCGGGAGATACGCAGTATTTT. The chain carries TRBV11-3 and TRBJ2-3; 12 bases fit TRBD2. After removal of 3 bases from V and 5 bases from J, the junction contained 0 bases not matched to a gene. Germline CDR1 and CDR2: SGHNT and YENEEA. The CDR3 has 14 amino acids.

The gene calls are TRBV4-1 and TRBJ2-5; TRBD1 is a possible D gene (5 bases). The V gene lost 5 bases and the J gene lost 1 base, with 17 bases spanning the gap. From germline, CDR1 is MGHRA and CDR2 YSYEKL. The CDR3 has 16 amino acids. The CDR3 DNA reads as TGCGCCAGCAGCACGACAGAGACACGCATCCAAGAGACCCAGTACTTC. As protein: CASSTTETRIQETQYF.

This clone was seen a handful of times. This rearrangement joins TRBV7-3 to TRBJ2-3, with D possibly TRBD1 on 6 matching bases. Germline V gene lookup returns CDR1 SGHTA and CDR2 FQGTGA. With 5 bases removed from V and 4 bases from J, the gap between germline ends came to 13 bases. This CDR3 is 14 amino acids long. CDR3 amino acids: CASSPEQGSDTQYF. CDR3 coding DNA: TGTGCCAGCAGCCCGGAACAGGGATCAGATACGCAGTATTTT.

This clone was seen just once. V gene TRBV10-2 combines with J gene TRBJ2-3, with D maybe TRBD1 (6 bases). Germline V gives CDR1 WSHSY, CDR2 SAAADI. CDR3 length: 14 residues. Between the trimmed V and J ends, which lost 3 bases and 3 bases, there was a span of 10 bases. CDR3 in DNA: TGCGCCAGCAGTGAACAGGGCCGGACAGATACGCAGTATTTT. It codes for CASSEQGRTDTQYF.

CDR3 nucleotide sequence: TGTGCCAGCAGACCACAGGGGGGGGAGACCCAGTACTTC. Amino acids: CASRPQGGETQYF. The genes are TRBV12-3 or TRBV12-4 and TRBJ2-5, with TRBD1 as a possible D gene (8 bases). The CDR3 totals 13 residues. The V and J ends lost 6 bases and 5 bases respectively, with 13 bases between them.

The chain is built from TRBV3-1 (or the pseudogene TRBV3-2) and TRBJ2-3, with D possibly TRBD2 on 6 matching bases. CDR1 LGHDT and CDR2 YNNKEL come from the germline V gene (reference sequence). V gave up 8 bases and J gave up 1 base, with 13 bases separating them. The CDR3 has 14 residues. CDR3 sequence: CASRGISGTDTQYF. The CDR3 region has the DNA TGTGCCAGCCGGGGGATATCTGGCACAGATACGCAGTATTTT.

The chain carries TRBV5-1 and TRBJ2-7; tentative D call: TRBD1 (6 bases). Germline V gene sequence: CDR1 SGHRS, CDR2 YFSETQ. With 7 bases removed from V and 3 bases from J, the gap between germline ends came to 11 bases. CDR3 length: 12 amino acids. Here the CDR3 DNA reads TGCGCCAGCTACAGGGAAGTCTACGAGCAGTACTTC. Translating gives CASYREVYEQYF.

V is TRBV15 and J is TRBJ1-3; D not resolved. The CDR3 contains 15 residues. Germline loops: CDR1 LNHNV, CDR2 YYDKDF (reference sequence). Trimming shortened V by 0 bases and J by 0 bases, and 6 bases separated the two germline ends. CDR3 loop: CATSRDQFSGNTIYF. The CDR3, as DNA: TGTGCCACCAGCAGAGACCAATTCTCTGGAAACACCATATATTTT. Full variable domain (remainder filled in from reference TRBV15 and TRBJ1-3): DAMVIQNPRYQVTQFGKPVTLSCSQTLNHNVMYWYQQKSSQAPKLLFHYYDKDFNNEADTPDNFQSRRPNTSFCFLDIRSPGLGDTAMYLCATSRDQFSGNTIYFGEGSWLTVV.

This chain joins TRBV29-1 and TRBJ1-1; TRBD1 matches at 11 bases. From germline, CDR1 is SQVTM and CDR2 ANQGSEA. This CDR3 comprises 12 residues. After removal of 6 bases from V and 10 bases from J, the junction contained 7 bases not matched to a gene. The CDR3 nucleotides are TGCAGCGTAGAGGACAGGGGGCTGGGAGCTTTCTTT. Its translation: CSVEDRGLGAFF.

The chain is built from TRBV9 and TRBJ1-2; D unclear. Germline V lookup: CDR1 SGDLS, CDR2 YYNGEE. The CDR3 contains 12 residues. V lost 0 bases, J lost 4 bases, and 4 bases lay in between. This chain's CDR3 is CASSVASYGYTF. The CDR3 region has the DNA TGTGCCAGCAGCGTAGCTAGCTATGGCTACACCTTC.

V gene TRBV5-6 combines with J gene TRBJ1-2, with D maybe TRBD1 (6 bases). V was pared by 4 bases and J by 2 bases, with 9 bases between. Germline-derived CDR1 and CDR2 are SGHDT and YYEEEE. The CDR3 sequence is 13 residues long. The CDR3 bases are TGTGCCAGCAGCCAGGACAGAAACTATGGCTACACCTTC. As protein: CASSQDRNYGYTF.

The J gene is TRBJ2-2, the V gene TRBV6-5, with TRBD1 identical over 10 bases. The germline V gene has CDR1 MNHEY and CDR2 SVGAGI. This CDR3 is 15 amino acids long. J lost 7 bases, V lost 6 bases, and 8 bases had no gene match. CDR3 protein: CASSATGGGIGELFF. CDR3 DNA: TGTGCCAGCAGCGCGACAGGGGGCGGGATCGGGGAGCTGTTTTTT.

In DNA, the CDR3 is TGTGCCCCCGGGTGTGGCGGGGGAGAGACCCAGTACTTC. This sequence encodes CAPGCGGGETQYF. The chain has TRBV10-3 and TRBJ2-5; 7 positions agree with TRBD2. There are 13 residues in the CDR3. Germline V gene data show CDR1 as ENHRY and CDR2 as SYGVKD. Germline trimming cut 11 bases from V and 4 bases from J; bases unmatched to any gene: 10.

The V gene is TRBV6-5, the J gene TRBJ2-6; no reliable D call. Germline CDR1 reads MNHEY; CDR2 reads SVGAGI. The CDR3 extends over 15 amino acids. Trimming took off 8 bases at V and 4 bases at J, with 15 bases between the two ends. The DNA of the CDR3 is TGTGCCAGCTCTCAAGCCTCATCCGGGGCCAACGTCCTGACTTTC. Protein: CASSQASSGANVLTF.

The chain is built from TRBV3-1 (or the pseudogene TRBV3-2) and TRBJ2-3; 9 nucleotides match TRBD2. The V and J ends lost 1 base and 0 bases, in that order; junction bases with no gene match: 11. CDR1 is LGHDT and CDR2 is YNNKEL in the germline V gene (reference sequence). The CDR3 has 19 residues. The CDR3 reads CASSQVGLAGPTSTDTQYF. Written as DNA, the CDR3 is TGTGCCAGCAGCCAAGTGGGGCTAGCGGGACCTACTAGCACAGATACGCAGTATTTT.

The chain links TRBV7-9 to TRBJ2-1; 8 positions agree with TRBD1. From germline, CDR1 is SEHNR and CDR2 FQNEAQ (reference sequence). V dropped 7 bases and J dropped 6; count of bases not matched to a gene: 20. This CDR3 has 18 residues. CDR3 nucleotides: TGTGCCAGCACCGAACCGGGGACCCCAGGGGGCCTTAGCAATGAGCAGTTCTTC. It translates to CASTEPGTPGGLSNEQFF.

The chain uses TRBV6-5 and TRBJ1-2, with 7 bases lining up with TRBD1. Per germline, CDR1 MNHEY and CDR2 SVGAGI. The CDR3 has 14 residues. The junction had 4 bases not matched to a gene; V was cut back by 6 bases and J by 0 bases. The CDR3 loop reads CASSPGQTNYGYTF. The CDR3 DNA sequence: TGTGCCAGCAGCCCGGGACAGACTAACTATGGCTACACCTTC.

The gene calls are TRBV5-4 and TRBJ2-1, with 8 bases that match TRBD2. Germline V gene data show CDR1 as SGHNT and CDR2 as YYREEE (reference sequence). The J segment lost 8 bases and the V segment lost 2 bases, leaving 3 bases of the junction unmatched. The CDR3 has 13 amino acids. As DNA, the CDR3 is TGTGCCAGCAGCTTACGGGGGGGGTATGAGCAGTTCTTC. Its protein product is CASSLRGGYEQFF.

V and J are TRBV5-1 and TRBJ2-1, with 11 bases fitting TRBD1. After removal of 4 bases from V and 4 bases from J, the junction contained 4 bases not matched to a gene. This CDR3 is built from 15 residues. Germline CDR1 SGHRS, CDR2 YFSETQ. In nucleotides, the CDR3 is TGCGCCAGCAGCCTCGGGACAGGGGGGTACAATGAGCAGTTCTTC. Encoded protein: CASSLGTGGYNEQFF.

J is TRBJ1-1 and V is TRBV19; D is possibly TRBD1 (6 bases). CDR1 is LNHDA, CDR2 SQIVND, per germline (reference sequence). V gave up 4 bases and J gave up 2 bases, with 11 bases separating them. This CDR3 comprises 14 residues. The CDR3 region has the DNA TGTGCCAGTAGTACCCTGACAGGAAACACTGAAGCTTTCTTT. Encoded protein: CASSTLTGNTEAFF. The full variable domain, with the rest looked up from reference TRBV19 and TRBJ1-1, is DGGITQSPKYLFRKEGQNVTLSCEQNLNHDAMYWYRQDPGQGLRLIYYSQIVNDFQKGDIAEGYSVSREKKESFPLTVTSAQKNPTAFYLCASSTLTGNTEAFFGQGTRLTVV.

The rearrangement joins TRBV3-1 (or the pseudogene TRBV3-2) to TRBJ2-3, with 8 bases identical to TRBD2. Germline assignment: CDR1 LGHDT and CDR2 YNNKEL (reference sequence). The V gene end was trimmed by 1 base and the J gene end by 0 bases; junction bases not matched to a gene: 3. The CDR3 has 16 amino acids. Here the CDR3 reads CASSQAQRGSTDTQYF. CDR3 nucleotides: TGTGCCAGCAGCCAAGCACAGCGGGGGAGCACAGATACGCAGTATTTT.

This chain joins TRBV4-1 and TRBJ1-2; tentatively, D is TRBD1 (5 bases). V shed 3 bases and J shed 3 bases, with 14 bases lying between them. CDR3 length equals 15 residues. CDR1 is MGHRA, CDR2 YSYEKL, per germline. The CDR3 DNA reads as TGCGCCAGCAGCCAGGGGTTGGCCAGGGACTATGGCTACACCTTC. Translated, it gives CASSQGLARDYGYTF.

The V gene is TRBV6-5, the J gene TRBJ2-4; 8 positions match TRBD1. CDR3 size: 15 residues. Germline values: CDR1 MNHEY, CDR2 SVGAGI. Trimming at V came to 0 bases and at J to 4 bases, leaving 2 bases not matched to a gene. CDR3 protein: CASSYSRDRKNIQYF. The CDR3 DNA is TGTGCCAGCAGTTACTCGCGGGACAGGAAAAACATTCAGTACTTC.

The chain is built from TRBV6-4 and TRBJ2-3, with 13 nucleotides matching TRBD2. Germline loops: CDR1 MRHNA, CDR2 SNTAGT. This CDR3 contains 17 residues. Unmatched junction bases numbered 5, after V lost 0 bases and J lost 5 bases. The CDR3 is CASSDSGTSGVGDTQYF. DNA for the CDR3: TGTGCCAGCAGTGACTCCGGGACTAGCGGGGTCGGAGATACGCAGTATTTT.

Points on this clone: The junction departs from the called germline gene at one end, perhaps through a read error. This chain joins TRBV11-2 and TRBJ1-2; D gene ambiguous. The CDR3 contains 12 residues. CDR1 is SGHAT, CDR2 FQNNGV, per germline. CDR3 amino acids: CASSLARKRPYF. CDR3 coding DNA: TGTGCCAGCAGCTTGGCCAGAAAGCGCCCCTACTTC.

The chain uses TRBV7-8 and TRBJ2-2, with TRBD2 matching 10 bases. With V trimmed by 5 bases and J by 1 base, 4 bases remained unmatched. The CDR3 is 16 amino acids. From germline, CDR1 is SGHVS and CDR2 FQNEAQ. In DNA form, the CDR3 reads TGTGCCAGCAGCCCTCTAGCGGGGGTGAACACCGGGGAGCTGTTTTTT. This sequence encodes CASSPLAGVNTGELFF.

The chain joins TRBV4-1 to TRBJ2-7, with TRBD1 matching 9 bases. Trimming at V came to 0 bases and at J to 3 bases, leaving 3 bases not matched to a gene. The CDR3 extends over 15 amino acids. Germline lookup yields CDR1 MGHRA and CDR2 YSYEKL. Here the CDR3 reads CASSQDRDRVYEQYF. The CDR3 DNA is TGCGCCAGCAGCCAAGACCGGGACAGGGTCTACGAGCAGTACTTC.

The chain employs TRBV7-9 and TRBJ1-2; D is uncertain. The CDR3 has 12 residues. V was shortened by 5 bases and J by 7 bases, with 11 bases between the two germline ends. Germline CDR1 and CDR2: SEHNR and FQNEAQ (reference sequence). CDR3 DNA: TGTGCCAGCAGCATAGACAAGTTTGGCTACACCTTC. Translated: CASSIDKFGYTF.

The J gene is TRBJ2-3, the V gene TRBV5-4, with 7 nucleotides matching TRBD2. The V gene end was trimmed by 4 bases and the J gene end by 2 bases; junction bases not matched to a gene: 7. Germline V lookup: CDR1 SGHNT, CDR2 YYREEE (reference sequence). The CDR3 loop spans 15 amino acids. The CDR3 reads CASSVSSGNTDTQYF. Written as DNA, the CDR3 is TGTGCCAGCAGCGTCTCTAGCGGCAACACAGATACGCAGTATTTT.

The chain combines TRBV19 with TRBJ1-4, with TRBD1 as a possible D gene (5 bases). This CDR3 comprises 13 residues. Germline V lookup: CDR1 LNHDA, CDR2 SQIVND (reference sequence). The germline V and J ends were trimmed by 6 bases and 7 bases, with 12 bases remaining between them. The CDR3 spells CASRGRGGEKLFF. The CDR3 DNA sequence: TGTGCCAGTAGGGGGAGGGGCGGTGAAAAACTGTTTTTT.

This chain joins TRBV5-1 and TRBJ2-3, with a tentative D call TRBD1 (5 bases). V was pared by 0 bases and J by 0 bases, with 8 bases between. CDR3 length: 15 amino acids. Germline V lookup: CDR1 SGHRS, CDR2 YFSETQ. DNA for the CDR3: TGCGCCAGCAGCTTGGAAGGGGCCAGCACAGATACGCAGTATTTT. Protein product: CASSLEGASTDTQYF.

The CDR3 sequence: CATSTRDFRYTF. CDR3 nucleotides: TGTGCCACCAGCACCCGGGACTTTAGGTACACCTTC. J is TRBJ1-2 and V is TRBV15; the D gene is possibly TRBD1 (5 bases). The CDR3 covers 12 residues. V was clipped by 4 bases and J by 11 bases, with 14 bases between them. The germline CDR1 and CDR2 sequences are LNHNV and YYDKDF (reference sequence).